Reported below is one TCR beta chain. This sample stems from a study of CD8 T cells in Susac syndrome. With 4 bases removed from V and 4 bases from J, the gap between germline ends came to 14 bases. Per germline, CDR1 SQVTM and CDR2 ANQGSEA. The CDR3 length is 13 residues. With random hexamers, 0.5 to 1 ug RNA was reverse transcribed. TCRdb re-called the immunoSEQ multiplex PCR reads through MiXCR, storing one row per CDR3 protein. The sample records 150,000 or so distinct CDR3 sequences, 85% to 95% being singletons. Sequenced sample: CD4+ T cells from PBMCs. The sequence came from a human donor with Susac syndrome. This sequence joins TRBV29-1 and TRBJ2-7; D may correspond to TRBD1 or TRBD2 (5 bases each). The CDR3 region has the DNA TGCAGCGTTGTTGGGGACCCTTCTTACGAGCAGTACTTC. Translating it yields CSVVGDPSYEQYF.